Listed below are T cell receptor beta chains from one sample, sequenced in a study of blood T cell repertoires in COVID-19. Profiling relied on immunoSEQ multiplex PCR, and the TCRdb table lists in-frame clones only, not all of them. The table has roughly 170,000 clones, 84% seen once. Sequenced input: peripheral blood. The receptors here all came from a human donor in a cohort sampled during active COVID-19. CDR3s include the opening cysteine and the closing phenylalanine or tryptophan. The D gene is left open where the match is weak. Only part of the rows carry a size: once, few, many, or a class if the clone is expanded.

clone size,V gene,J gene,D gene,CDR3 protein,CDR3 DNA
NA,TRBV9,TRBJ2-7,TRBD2,CASSVGTSGEEQYF,TGTGCCAGCAGCGTAGGGACTAGCGGGGAGGAGCAGTACTTC
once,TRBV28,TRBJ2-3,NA,CASTSSDTQYF,TGTGCCAGCACTTCCTCCGATACGCAGTATTTT
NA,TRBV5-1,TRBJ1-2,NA,CASSLLGGALDGYTF,TGCGCCAGCAGCCTCCTCGGGGGGGCATTGGATGGCTACACCTTC
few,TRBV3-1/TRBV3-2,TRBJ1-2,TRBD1,CASSQALTGEEGYTF,TGTGCCAGCAGCCAAGCCCTTACAGGGGAAGAGGGCTACACCTTC
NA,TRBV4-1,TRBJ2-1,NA,CASSLPPDSSYNEQFF,TGCGCCAGCAGCCTCCCCCCGGACAGCTCCTACAATGAGCAGTTCTTC
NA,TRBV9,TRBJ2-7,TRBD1,CASSVGTGPYEQYF,TGTGCCAGCAGCGTAGGGACAGGGCCCTACGAGCAGTACTTC
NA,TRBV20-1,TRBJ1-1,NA,CSARDITEAFF,TGCAGTGCTCGGGACATCACTGAAGCTTTCTTT
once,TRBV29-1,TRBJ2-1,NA,CSVEQGEQFF,TGCAGCGTTGAACAGGGGGAGCAGTTCTTC
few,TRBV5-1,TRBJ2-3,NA,CASSLGQTTDTQYF,TGCGCCAGCAGCTTGGGACAAACCACAGATACGCAGTATTTT
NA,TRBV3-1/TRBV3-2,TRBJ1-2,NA,CASSPSGGGYTF,TGTGCCAGCAGCCCCTCAGGAGGTGGCTACACCTTC
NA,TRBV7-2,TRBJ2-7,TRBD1,CASSASGTGGEQYF,TGTGCCAGCAGCGCCTCCGGGACAGGGGGCGAGCAGTACTTC
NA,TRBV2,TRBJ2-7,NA,CASRGLRYEQYF,TGTGCCAGCAGGGGACTCAGATACGAGCAGTACTTC
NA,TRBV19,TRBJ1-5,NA,CASSTGGDWTPQHF,TGTGCCAGTAGTACCGGAGGGGACTGGACGCCCCAGCATTTT
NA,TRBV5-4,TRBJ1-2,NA,CAIPGAPNYGYTF,TGTGCCATCCCAGGTGCTCCTAACTATGGCTACACCTTC
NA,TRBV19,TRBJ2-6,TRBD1,CASSPRDGGQGAPGANVLTF,TGTGCCAGTAGTCCCCGCGACGGGGGACAGGGGGCTCCTGGGGCCAACGTCCTGACTTTC
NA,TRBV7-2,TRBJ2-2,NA,CASTPLNTGELFF,TGTGCCAGCACCCCTTTGAACACCGGGGAGCTGTTTTTT
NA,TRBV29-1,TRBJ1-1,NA,CSANRVMNTEAFF,TGCAGCGCAAACAGGGTCATGAACACTGAAGCTTTCTTT
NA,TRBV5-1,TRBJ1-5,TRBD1,CASSWRGQGSSNQPQHF,TGCGCCAGCAGCTGGAGGGGACAGGGGTCTAGCAATCAGCCCCAGCATTTT
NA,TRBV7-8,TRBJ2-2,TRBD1,CASSPDGGTGDTGELFF,TGTGCCAGCAGCCCCGACGGGGGGACAGGGGACACCGGGGAGCTGTTTTTT
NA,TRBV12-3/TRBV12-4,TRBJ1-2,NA,CASRGGDGYTF,TGTGCCAGCAGGGGGGGTGATGGCTACACCTTC
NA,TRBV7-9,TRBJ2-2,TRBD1,CASSLAISRGLTGELFF,TGTGCCAGCAGCTTAGCGATCAGCAGGGGGCTGACCGGGGAGCTGTTTTTT
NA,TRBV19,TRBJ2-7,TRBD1,CASSPRLGTGSYEQYF,TGTGCCAGTAGTCCCCGATTGGGGACAGGCTCCTACGAGCAGTACTTC
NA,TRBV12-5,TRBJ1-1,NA,CASGLVSVIELAFF,TGTGCTAGTGGTTTGGTTTCCGTTATAGAACTAGCTTTCTTT
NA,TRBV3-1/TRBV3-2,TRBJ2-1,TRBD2,CASSPEIAGGSYNEQFF,TGTGCCAGCAGCCCAGAGATAGCGGGGGGGAGCTACAATGAGCAGTTCTTC
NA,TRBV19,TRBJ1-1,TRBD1,CATSERGQEAFF,TGTGCCACCTCTGAGAGGGGGCAGGAAGCTTTCTTT
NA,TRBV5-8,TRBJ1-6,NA,CASRMRGSFSPLHF,TGTGCCAGCAGGATGCGGGGGAGCTTTTCACCCCTCCACTTT
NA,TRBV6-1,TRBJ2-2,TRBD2,CASSELASGGTGELFF,TGTGCCAGCAGTGAACTGGCTAGCGGGGGGACCGGGGAGCTGTTTTTT
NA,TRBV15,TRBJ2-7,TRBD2,CATSRDLPGLAGAYEQYF,TGTGCCACCAGCAGAGATCTGCCGGGACTAGCGGGGGCCTACGAGCAGTACTTC
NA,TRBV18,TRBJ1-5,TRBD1,CASSLRQGHQPQHF,TGTGCCAGCTCACTCCGACAGGGGCATCAGCCCCAGCATTTT
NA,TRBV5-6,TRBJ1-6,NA,CASSFTSGNSPLHF,TGTGCCAGCAGCTTTACCTCAGGCAATTCACCCCTCCACTTT
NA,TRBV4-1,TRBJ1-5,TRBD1,CASSQVSTGGNQPQHF,TGCGCCAGCAGCCAAGTCTCGACAGGGGGGAATCAGCCCCAGCATTTT
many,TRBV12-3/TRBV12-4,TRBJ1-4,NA,CASSLRGSEKLFF,TGTGCCAGCAGTTTAAGGGGTTCGGAAAAACTGTTTTTT
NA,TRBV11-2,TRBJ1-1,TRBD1,CASSSPTGVVNTEAFF,TGTGCCAGCAGCTCCCCCACAGGGGTCGTGAACACTGAAGCTTTCTTT
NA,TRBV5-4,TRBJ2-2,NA,CASRPTAGELFF,TGTGCCAGCAGACCGACAGCCGGGGAGCTGTTTTTT
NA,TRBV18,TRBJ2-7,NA,CASSATTGLRDEQYF,TGTGCCAGCTCAGCTACGACAGGCCTTCGGGACGAGCAGTACTTC
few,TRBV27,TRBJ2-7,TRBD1,CASSLDRGSEQYF,TGTGCCAGCAGTTTGGACAGGGGAAGCGAGCAGTACTTC
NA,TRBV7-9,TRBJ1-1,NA,CASRSGLGSNTEAFF,TGTGCCAGCAGATCCGGTCTGGGCTCGAACACTGAAGCTTTCTTT
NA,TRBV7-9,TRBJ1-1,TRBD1,CASSPTTGGNTEAFF,TGTGCCAGCAGCCCCACGACAGGGGGGAACACTGAAGCTTTCTTT
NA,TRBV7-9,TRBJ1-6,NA,CASSFENSPLHF,TGTGCCAGCAGCTTCGAGAATTCACCCCTCCACTTT
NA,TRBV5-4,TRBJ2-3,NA,CASSSSTDTQYF,TGTGCCAGCAGCTCTAGCACAGATACGCAGTATTTT
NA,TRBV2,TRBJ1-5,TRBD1,CASSEGQGVDQPQHF,TGTGCCAGCAGTGAAGGACAGGGGGTAGATCAGCCCCAGCATTTT
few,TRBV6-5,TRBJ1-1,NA,CASRIDTGTEAFF,TGTGCCAGCAGGATAGACACTGGGACTGAAGCTTTCTTT
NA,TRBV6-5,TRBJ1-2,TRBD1,CASSLRTGVGYTF,TGTGCCAGCAGTCTCCGGACAGGGGTGGGCTACACCTTC
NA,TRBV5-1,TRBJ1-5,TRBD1,CASSLGTGGVQPQHF,TGCGCCAGCAGCTTAGGGACAGGAGGTGTACAGCCCCAGCATTTT
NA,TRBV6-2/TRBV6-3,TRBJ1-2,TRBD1,CASTPSGQLGYTF,TGTGCCAGCACCCCCTCGGGACAGTTAGGCTACACCTTC
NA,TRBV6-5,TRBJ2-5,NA,CASSYGSLGRETQYF,TGTGCCAGCAGTTACGGGAGTCTGGGTCGTGAGACCCAGTACTTC